Listed below are T cell receptor beta chains from one sample, sequenced in a study of blood T cell repertoires in COVID-19. Assay: immunoSEQ multiplex PCR; the TCRdb copy retains only in-frame clones and omits some. The repertoire holds nearly 110,000 clones, with approximately 90% as singletons. Sequencing was carried out using peripheral blood. The receptors here all came from a man between 50 and 59 years old with active or convalescent COVID-19. CDR3s include the opening cysteine and the closing phenylalanine or tryptophan. D genes are given only for firm matches. Not every row has a clone size; where given, it reads once, few, many or a size class.

clone_size: few; d_call: NA; j_call: TRBJ2-5; v_call: TRBV5-1; cdr3_nt: TGCGCCAGCAGCTTGGCCGACGGGGAGACCCAGTACTTC; cdr3_aa: CASSLADGETQYF
clone_size: NA; d_call: TRBD1; j_call: TRBJ2-7; v_call: TRBV6-2/TRBV6-3; cdr3_nt: TGTGCCAGCAGTACCACCGGGACAGGGAACTACGAGCAGTACTTC; cdr3_aa: CASSTTGTGNYEQYF
clone_size: NA; d_call: NA; j_call: TRBJ1-4; v_call: TRBV18; cdr3_nt: TGTGCCAGCTCACCAAGCGGGGGCTGGGAAAAACTGTTTTTT; cdr3_aa: CASSPSGGWEKLFF
clone_size: once; d_call: NA; j_call: TRBJ2-7; v_call: TRBV28; cdr3_nt: TGTGCCAGCCGAACCGGGACAAAGACTGCCTACGAGCAGTACTTC; cdr3_aa: CASRTGTKTAYEQYF
clone_size: NA; d_call: NA; j_call: TRBJ2-5; v_call: TRBV25-1; cdr3_nt: TGTGCCAGCAGTGAAGATGGGTGGAGGGACTTAAAAGAGACCCAGTACTTC; cdr3_aa: CASSEDGWRDLKETQYF
clone_size: NA; d_call: TRBD1; j_call: TRBJ2-7; v_call: TRBV6-5; cdr3_nt: TGTGCCAGCAGTAGACAGGGGGGGTTTTACGAGCAGTACTTC; cdr3_aa: CASSRQGGFYEQYF
clone_size: NA; d_call: NA; j_call: TRBJ2-5; v_call: TRBV27; cdr3_nt: TGTGCCAGCAGTGAGGGTATGGCCGGAGAGACCCAGTACTTC; cdr3_aa: CASSEGMAGETQYF
clone_size: NA; d_call: NA; j_call: TRBJ2-5; v_call: TRBV27; cdr3_nt: TGTGCCAGCAGTTTTTTGCGGGACAGCCGGGAGACCCAGTACTTC; cdr3_aa: CASSFLRDSRETQYF
clone_size: once; d_call: TRBD2; j_call: TRBJ2-7; v_call: TRBV14; cdr3_nt: TGTGCCAGCAGCCCTCGGGGGGGCGAGCAGTACTTC; cdr3_aa: CASSPRGGEQYF
clone_size: NA; d_call: TRBD1; j_call: TRBJ1-1; v_call: TRBV27; cdr3_nt: TGTGCCAGCAGGAGGGGGCGTGAAGCTTTCTTT; cdr3_aa: CASRRGREAFF
clone_size: few; d_call: TRBD1; j_call: TRBJ2-3; v_call: TRBV24-1; cdr3_nt: TGTGCCACGAGGACAGGGATGAAGGGTCCCACAGATACGCAGTATTTT; cdr3_aa: CATRTGMKGPTDTQYF
clone_size: few; d_call: TRBD1; j_call: TRBJ1-2; v_call: TRBV28; cdr3_nt: TGTGCCAGCACTGGGGGCCGGGACAGCTATGGCTACACCTTC; cdr3_aa: CASTGGRDSYGYTF
clone_size: NA; d_call: TRBD2; j_call: TRBJ2-7; v_call: TRBV28; cdr3_nt: TGTGCCAGCAGTCCCCCGACTAGCGGGAGCTACGAGCAGTACTTC; cdr3_aa: CASSPPTSGSYEQYF
clone_size: NA; d_call: NA; j_call: TRBJ2-2; v_call: TRBV28; cdr3_nt: TGTGCCAGCAGCGTACTTTCGACAGGGAACACCGGGGAGCTGTTTTTT; cdr3_aa: CASSVLSTGNTGELFF
clone_size: NA; d_call: TRBD2; j_call: TRBJ2-3; v_call: TRBV30; cdr3_nt: TGTGCCTGGAGTGGACTAGCGGGAGGAGATACGCAGTATTTT; cdr3_aa: CAWSGLAGGDTQYF
clone_size: NA; d_call: TRBD1; j_call: TRBJ1-5; v_call: TRBV10-3; cdr3_nt: TGTGCCATCAGCCCGGACAGGGGGAGCAATCAGCCCCAGCATTTT; cdr3_aa: CAISPDRGSNQPQHF
clone_size: NA; d_call: TRBD1; j_call: TRBJ1-3; v_call: TRBV5-1; cdr3_nt: TGCGCCAGCAGCTTGGCCGGACAGGGGACTGGAAACACCATATATTTT; cdr3_aa: CASSLAGQGTGNTIYF
clone_size: NA; d_call: TRBD1; j_call: TRBJ2-7; v_call: TRBV28; cdr3_nt: TGTGCCAGCAGTTTCAATTTTCCATCCGGGACAGGGGCGCCCTACGAGCAGTACTTC; cdr3_aa: CASSFNFPSGTGAPYEQYF
clone_size: NA; d_call: NA; j_call: TRBJ2-1; v_call: TRBV18; cdr3_nt: TGTGCCAGCTCACCACGAATGACTTACAATGAGCAGTTCTTC; cdr3_aa: CASSPRMTYNEQFF
clone_size: NA; d_call: NA; j_call: TRBJ1-1; v_call: TRBV7-9; cdr3_nt: TGTGCCAGCAGCTTCCTCTCCCAAAAACGGTCTGAAGCTTTCTTT; cdr3_aa: CASSFLSQKRSEAFF
clone_size: once; d_call: NA; j_call: TRBJ2-1; v_call: TRBV5-4; cdr3_nt: TGTGCCAGCAGCTTCTCGGGGAATGAGCAGTTCTTC; cdr3_aa: CASSFSGNEQFF
clone_size: NA; d_call: NA; j_call: TRBJ2-7; v_call: TRBV9; cdr3_nt: TGTGCCAGCAGCGTCGGACTTAACTCCTACGAGCAGTACTTC; cdr3_aa: CASSVGLNSYEQYF
clone_size: NA; d_call: NA; j_call: TRBJ1-4; v_call: TRBV9; cdr3_nt: TGTGCCAGCAGCGTGACAGTTGGGGGGAAAAATGAAAAACTGTTTTTT; cdr3_aa: CASSVTVGGKNEKLFF
clone_size: NA; d_call: TRBD1; j_call: TRBJ2-1; v_call: TRBV7-9; cdr3_nt: TGTGCCAGCAGCTTCGGACAGGGCAGCAATGAGCAGTTCTTC; cdr3_aa: CASSFGQGSNEQFF
clone_size: NA; d_call: NA; j_call: TRBJ1-2; v_call: TRBV28; cdr3_nt: TGTGCCAGCAGTTTAACCCCAGGTATCGGCTACACCTTC; cdr3_aa: CASSLTPGIGYTF
clone_size: NA; d_call: NA; j_call: TRBJ1-1; v_call: TRBV19; cdr3_nt: TGTGCCAGTACGAGGGCGGCAGCCCTAGAAGCTTTCTTT; cdr3_aa: CASTRAAALEAFF
clone_size: NA; d_call: TRBD2; j_call: TRBJ2-1; v_call: TRBV4-1; cdr3_nt: TGCGCCAGCAGCCGAACTAGCGGGAGAGGGAATGAGCAGTTCTTC; cdr3_aa: CASSRTSGRGNEQFF
clone_size: NA; d_call: TRBD1; j_call: TRBJ2-6; v_call: TRBV7-8; cdr3_nt: TGTGCCAGCAGCTCTCAGGACAGGCTGTCTGGGGCCAACGTCCTGACTTTC; cdr3_aa: CASSSQDRLSGANVLTF
clone_size: NA; d_call: NA; j_call: TRBJ1-2; v_call: TRBV28; cdr3_nt: TGTGCCAGCAGGGAACCTGTTGCGCGGGGGGCAAGCGGCTACACCTTC; cdr3_aa: CASREPVARGASGYTF
clone_size: NA; d_call: NA; j_call: TRBJ2-1; v_call: TRBV10-1; cdr3_nt: TGCGCCAGCGGCCCACCAGAAGCGGCGGGAAAGCTGTGCAATGAGCAGTTCTTC; cdr3_aa: CASGPPEAAGKLCNEQFF
clone_size: NA; d_call: TRBD1; j_call: TRBJ2-7; v_call: TRBV19; cdr3_nt: TGTGCCAGTAGTGTCCTGGGACAGGGCGGCTACGAGCAGTACTTC; cdr3_aa: CASSVLGQGGYEQYF
clone_size: NA; d_call: TRBD2; j_call: TRBJ2-7; v_call: TRBV7-2; cdr3_nt: TGTGCCAGCAGCTTAGGGGCGGGAGGAACCTACGAGCAGTACTTC; cdr3_aa: CASSLGAGGTYEQYF
clone_size: once; d_call: NA; j_call: TRBJ2-3; v_call: TRBV7-6; cdr3_nt: TGTGCCAGCAGCTTAGGGGCGGAGACAGGGAGGACAGATACGCAGTATTTT; cdr3_aa: CASSLGAETGRTDTQYF
clone_size: NA; d_call: NA; j_call: TRBJ2-3; v_call: TRBV24-1; cdr3_nt: TGTGCCACCAGTGACCTCCTCGGGCAGGGTAGCACAGATACGCAGTATTTT; cdr3_aa: CATSDLLGQGSTDTQYF
clone_size: NA; d_call: NA; j_call: TRBJ1-2; v_call: TRBV30; cdr3_nt: TGTGCCTGGAGTGGCCAGGCCCAAAACTATGGCTACACCTTC; cdr3_aa: CAWSGQAQNYGYTF
clone_size: NA; d_call: TRBD1; j_call: TRBJ2-7; v_call: TRBV25-1; cdr3_nt: TGTGCCAGCACTCTTCAAGGGGGACAGGGGGCCTACGAGCAGTACTTC; cdr3_aa: CASTLQGGQGAYEQYF
clone_size: NA; d_call: TRBD1; j_call: TRBJ2-2; v_call: TRBV19; cdr3_nt: TGTGCCAGTAGTATTTTGGACAGGGGACCCGGGGAGCTGTTTTTT; cdr3_aa: CASSILDRGPGELFF
clone_size: NA; d_call: TRBD1; j_call: TRBJ2-7; v_call: TRBV12-3/TRBV12-4; cdr3_nt: TGTGCCAGCAGCTTCAGGGGGTACGAGCAGTACTTC; cdr3_aa: CASSFRGYEQYF
clone_size: NA; d_call: TRBD1; j_call: TRBJ1-3; v_call: TRBV5-4; cdr3_nt: TGTGCCAGCAGCTTAAACCAGGGGGCTGCTGGAAACACCATATATTTT; cdr3_aa: CASSLNQGAAGNTIYF
clone_size: many; d_call: NA; j_call: TRBJ2-7; v_call: TRBV11-2; cdr3_nt: TGTGCCAGCAGCTTACAACAGTACGAGCAGTACTTC; cdr3_aa: CASSLQQYEQYF
clone_size: NA; d_call: NA; j_call: TRBJ1-5; v_call: TRBV2; cdr3_nt: TGTGCCAGCAGACATTCAGGGGATAGCAATCAGCCCCAGCATTTT; cdr3_aa: CASRHSGDSNQPQHF
clone_size: NA; d_call: NA; j_call: TRBJ2-6; v_call: TRBV6-5; cdr3_nt: TGTGCCAGCAGTTACGAGGCACCCTCTGGGGCCAACGTCCTGACTTTC; cdr3_aa: CASSYEAPSGANVLTF
clone_size: few; d_call: NA; j_call: TRBJ1-3; v_call: TRBV2; cdr3_nt: TGTGCCAGGAGACAACTTTCTGGAAACACCATATATTTT; cdr3_aa: CARRQLSGNTIYF
clone_size: once; d_call: NA; j_call: TRBJ2-3; v_call: TRBV2; cdr3_nt: TGTGCCAGCAAAGCAGGGCCAGATACGCAGTATTTT; cdr3_aa: CASKAGPDTQYF
clone_size: NA; d_call: NA; j_call: TRBJ2-6; v_call: TRBV2; cdr3_nt: TGTGCCAGCAGTGACCACACAGTAACATCTGGGGCCAACGTCCTGACTTTC; cdr3_aa: CASSDHTVTSGANVLTF
clone_size: NA; d_call: TRBD2; j_call: TRBJ2-7; v_call: TRBV15; cdr3_nt: TGTGCCACCAGCAGAGAGGCGGGAGTGGACGAGCAGTACTTC; cdr3_aa: CATSREAGVDEQYF
clone_size: NA; d_call: NA; j_call: TRBJ2-1; v_call: TRBV28; cdr3_nt: TGTGCCAGCAGTTATCAGGCCACAATAGCGCCGAGCTCCTACAATGAGCAGTTCTTC; cdr3_aa: CASSYQATIAPSSYNEQFF
clone_size: NA; d_call: NA; j_call: TRBJ2-1; v_call: TRBV18; cdr3_nt: TGTGCCAGCTCACCACCCCTTTCCTGGAGCTCCTACAATGAGCAGTTCTTC; cdr3_aa: CASSPPLSWSSYNEQFF
clone_size: NA; d_call: TRBD1; j_call: TRBJ1-5; v_call: TRBV27; cdr3_nt: TGTGCCAGCAGTTGGGACAGCTATAGCAATCAGCCCCAGCATTTT; cdr3_aa: CASSWDSYSNQPQHF
clone_size: NA; d_call: TRBD2; j_call: TRBJ2-2; v_call: TRBV15; cdr3_nt: TGTGCCACCAGCGCCGGGACTACCCTCACCGGGGAGCTGTTTTTT; cdr3_aa: CATSAGTTLTGELFF
clone_size: NA; d_call: TRBD1; j_call: TRBJ2-1; v_call: TRBV5-1; cdr3_nt: TGCGCCAGCAGCTTGGTGGGGACAGGGAATCACAATGAGCAGTTCTTC; cdr3_aa: CASSLVGTGNHNEQFF
clone_size: NA; d_call: TRBD2; j_call: TRBJ2-1; v_call: TRBV4-3; cdr3_nt: TGCGCCAGCAGCCAAGGTATCACTAGCGGATACAATGAGCAGTTCTTC; cdr3_aa: CASSQGITSGYNEQFF
clone_size: NA; d_call: TRBD2; j_call: TRBJ2-3; v_call: TRBV10-2; cdr3_nt: TGCGCCAGCAGGATTCCCTTAGCGGGAGCCCCAGATACGCAGTATTTT; cdr3_aa: CASRIPLAGAPDTQYF
clone_size: NA; d_call: TRBD2; j_call: TRBJ2-1; v_call: TRBV14; cdr3_nt: TGTGCCAGCAGCCCCCGACTAGCGGGATTTTCAGAGCAGTTCTTC; cdr3_aa: CASSPRLAGFSEQFF
clone_size: few; d_call: TRBD1; j_call: TRBJ1-2; v_call: TRBV29-1; cdr3_nt: TGCAGCGCCCATACAGGGGACTATGGCTACACCTTC; cdr3_aa: CSAHTGDYGYTF
clone_size: NA; d_call: NA; j_call: TRBJ2-1; v_call: TRBV10-3; cdr3_nt: TGTGCCATCAGTGGTACGCGGGGCGAACACAATGAGCAGTTCTTC; cdr3_aa: CAISGTRGEHNEQFF
clone_size: NA; d_call: NA; j_call: TRBJ2-5; v_call: TRBV7-2; cdr3_nt: TGTGCCAGCAGCTCCTCCATGGGGAGACAAGAGACCCAGTACTTC; cdr3_aa: CASSSSMGRQETQYF